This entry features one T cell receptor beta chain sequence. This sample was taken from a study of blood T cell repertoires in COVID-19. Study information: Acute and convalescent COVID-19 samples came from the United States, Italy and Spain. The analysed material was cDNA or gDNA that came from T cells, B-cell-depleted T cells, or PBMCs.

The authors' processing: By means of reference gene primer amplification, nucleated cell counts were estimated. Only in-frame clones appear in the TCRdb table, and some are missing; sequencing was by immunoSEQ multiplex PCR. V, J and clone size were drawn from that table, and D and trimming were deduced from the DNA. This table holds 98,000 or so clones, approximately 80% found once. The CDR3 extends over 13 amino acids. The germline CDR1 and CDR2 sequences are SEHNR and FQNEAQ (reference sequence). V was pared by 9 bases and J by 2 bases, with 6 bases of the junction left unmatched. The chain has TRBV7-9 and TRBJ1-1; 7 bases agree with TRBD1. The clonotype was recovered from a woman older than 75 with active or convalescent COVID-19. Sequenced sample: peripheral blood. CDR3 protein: CASNDRVNTEAFF. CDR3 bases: TGTGCCAGTAATGACAGGGTTAACACTGAAGCTTTCTTT.